One sample yielded the 4 T cell receptor beta chains listed below, sequenced in a study of T-cell reconstitution after alpha-beta-depleted transplantation in children. The library targeted TCRbeta and was prepared with unique molecular identifiers. From the PCR reads, TCRdb called clonotypes with MiXCR, one entry per CDR3 protein. The sample contains hundreds of thousands of distinct CDR3 sequences, 15% to 20% of which appear only once. This specimen consisted of PBMCs, mostly from graft donor cells, obtained 360 days after TCRalphabeta/CD19-depleted stem cell transplant. The source is a male patient between 2 and 10 years old who had a stem cell transplant for acute lymphoblastic leukemia, so the T cells may come from the graft donor.

The J gene is TRBJ1-3, the V gene TRBV10-3; D possibly corresponds to TRBD1 (5 bases). This CDR3 region has 18 residues. Trimming cost V 4 bases and J 0 bases, with 19 bases left between them. Germline values: CDR1 ENHRY, CDR2 SYGVKD. In DNA form, the CDR3 reads TGTGCCATCAGTGTCGGGTCGCGGGGACCCTCCTCTGGAAACACCATATATTTT. Its translation is CAISVGSRGPSSGNTIYF.

The chain combines TRBV7-6 with TRBJ2-5, with D unclear. The germline V gene encodes CDR1 SGHVS and CDR2 FNYEAQ. Deletions cut 2 bases from V and 2 bases from J, with 12 bases between. This CDR3 has 15 amino acids. CDR3 loop: CASSLTVSGQETQYF. CDR3 in DNA: TGTGCCAGCAGCTTAACGGTTTCCGGGCAAGAGACCCAGTACTTC.

This clonotype was counted between two and nine times. The CDR3 is CASSQRQGFSEQYF. The CDR3 DNA reads as TGTGCCAGCAGCCAAAGACAGGGGTTTAGCGAGCAGTACTTC. The J gene is TRBJ2-7, the V gene TRBV4-2, with 8 positions matching TRBD1. The CDR3 extends over 14 amino acids. The germline V gene has CDR1 LGHNA and CDR2 YNFKEQ. V was pared by 2 bases and J by 6 bases, with 6 bases of the junction left unmatched.

The J gene is TRBJ2-7, the V gene TRBV12-5; D gene uncertain. The CDR3 sequence is 13 residues long. Germline V gene data show CDR1 as LGHNT and CDR2 as FRNRAP. V was clipped by 2 bases and J by 6 bases, with 11 bases between them. The CDR3 DNA reads as TGTGCTAGTGGTTTGTCCCCCAAGGGCGAGCAGTACTTC. Amino acid sequence: CASGLSPKGEQYF.